This T cell receptor (beta chain) was captured in a study of cytomegalovirus exposure and HLA in healthy donors. The study, taken as a whole, reports: The listing of 150 to 200 TCR beta chains classed them as cytomegalovirus-associated.

A note on this clone: The antigen is unknown.

CDR1 is SEHNR, CDR2 FQNEAQ, per germline (reference sequence). This CDR3 region has 14 residues. Deletions cut 0 bases from V and 2 bases from J, with 7 bases between. 13 Jbeta primers and 60 Vbeta primers were used for the PCR. Assay: immunoSEQ multiplex PCR; the TCRdb copy retains only in-frame clones and omits some. In the table there are under 150,000 clones, 70% to 90% of which are singletons. The chain is built from TRBV7-9 and TRBJ1-2, with D perhaps matching TRBD1 (6 bases). Sequencing was performed on PBMCs. This TCR was sampled from a woman aged 40 to 55 in good health and CMV-seropositive. CDR3 region: CASSLAGANYGYTF. CDR3 sequence (DNA): TGTGCCAGCAGCTTAGCGGGGGCGAACTATGGCTACACCTTC.